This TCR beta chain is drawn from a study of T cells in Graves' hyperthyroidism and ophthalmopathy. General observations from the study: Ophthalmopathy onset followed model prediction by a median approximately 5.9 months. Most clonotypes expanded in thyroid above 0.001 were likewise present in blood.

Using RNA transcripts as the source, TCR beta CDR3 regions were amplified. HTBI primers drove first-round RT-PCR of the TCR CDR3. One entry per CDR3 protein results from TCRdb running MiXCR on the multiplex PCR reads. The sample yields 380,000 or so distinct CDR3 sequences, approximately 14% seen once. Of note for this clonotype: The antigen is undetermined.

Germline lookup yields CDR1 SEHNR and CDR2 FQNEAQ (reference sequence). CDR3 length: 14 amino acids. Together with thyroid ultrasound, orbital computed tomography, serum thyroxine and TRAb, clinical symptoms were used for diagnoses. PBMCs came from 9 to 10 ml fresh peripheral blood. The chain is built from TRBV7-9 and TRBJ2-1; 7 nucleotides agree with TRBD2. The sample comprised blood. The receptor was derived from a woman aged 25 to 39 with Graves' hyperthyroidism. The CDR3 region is CVAGSKLRNNEQFF. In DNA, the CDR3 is TGTGTAGCGGGTTCAAAATTGCGGAACAATGAGCAGTTCTTC.